This TCR beta chain was obtained from a study of blood T cell repertoires in COVID-19. This table comes from immunoSEQ multiplex PCR, and its TCRdb copy is limited to in-frame clones, with some not included. The sample lists 60,000 to 85,000 clones, approximately 80% occurring once. This CDR3 has 13 residues. V lost 6 bases to trimming and J lost 5 bases, with 11 bases between them. The receptor comes from a man of 80 years or more with acute or convalescent COVID-19. This chain uses TRBV12-3 or TRBV12-4 with TRBJ1-5; D is uncertain. The sample was peripheral blood. This CDR3 is CASSRGLDQPQHF. The CDR3 bases are TGTGCCAGCAGCCGCGGACTTGATCAGCCCCAGCATTTT.